This T cell receptor beta chain is drawn from a study of regulatory T cells in long-lasting Graves disease. Regarding time point: newly diagnosed GD, antithyroid drugs for less than 3 months. Generation of the TCR library employed RNA extracted from PBMCs. The junction had 4 bases not matched to a gene; V was cut back by 5 bases and J by 4 bases. Germline lookup yields CDR1 SGHNT and CDR2 YENEEA. The CDR3 extends over 15 amino acids. CDR3-region Arm-PCR and iRepertoire HTBI primers produced the TCR beta libraries. TCRdb reanalysed the multiplex PCR reads using MiXCR and keeps one entry per CDR3 protein. The data show about 220,000 distinct CDR3 sequences, approximately 18% seen once. This clonotype was found many times. The data were also submitted as part of a second study, on T cells in Graves' hyperthyroidism and ophthalmopathy.

Sequencing was performed on peripheral blood mononuclear cells (PBMCs), taken at new diagnosis, from a patient treated with antithyroid drugs. This receptor was identified in a woman aged 25 to 39 with Graves disease. The chain uses TRBV11-3 and TRBJ2-1; 11 bases line up with TRBD1. CDR3 coding DNA: TGTGCCAGCAGCCGAGGGACAGGGGGGTACAATGAGCAGTTCTTC. Encoded protein: CASSRGTGGYNEQFF.